Here is one T cell receptor (beta chain) with its context. As yet, its antigen is unknown. The data were obtained in a study of cytomegalovirus exposure and HLA in healthy donors. V dropped 2 bases and J dropped 8 bases, with 12 bases sitting between them. Looked up from germline, CDR1 is SNHLY and CDR2 is FYNNEI. The CDR3 runs 14 residues. Study outcomes and limitations: Common viral pathogens (according to a later analysis) appeared linked to several of the most significant clusters.

Amplification used 60 Vbeta primers and 13 Jbeta primers. Repertoires were generated with immunoSEQ multiplex PCR, while TCRdb's copy carries only in-frame clones and drops some. This listing includes about 140,000 clones. This clonotype was sampled from a woman aged 18-29 years in good health and CMV-seronegative. The chain links TRBV2 to TRBJ1-4; D ambiguous. Sequenced: PBMCs. For the CDR3, the DNA is TGTGCCAGCAGTGAATTGGGAGTGGGGGAAAAACTGTTTTTT. This gives the protein CASSELGVGEKLFF.